The T cell receptor beta chain described here comes from a study of T cells after yellow fever vaccination. The V gene's germline CDR1 is LGHDT and CDR2 YNNKEL (reference sequence). V was shortened by 3 bases and J by 5 bases, with 7 bases between the two germline ends. The length of the CDR3 is 13 residues. Via MiXCR, TCRdb re-called the 5' RACE reads, giving one row per CDR3 protein. This table has some 420,000 distinct CDR3 sequences, under 20% appearing once. The specimen was PBMCs, collected before the yellow fever booster vaccination. This receptor was identified in a man aged 18 to 30 who received the YFV17D yellow fever vaccine. The V and J genes are TRBV3-1 and TRBJ2-2; D is ambiguous. The CDR3 bases are TGTGCCAGCAGCCACCTAGGGACCGGGGAGCTGTTTTTT. Amino acid sequence: CASSHLGTGELFF. Filled out from reference TRBV3-1 and TRBJ2-2, the complete variable domain reads DTAVSQTPKYLVTQMGNDKSIKCEQNLGHDTMYWYKQDSKKFLKIMFSYNNKELIINETVPNRFSPKSPDKAHLNLHINSLELGDSAVYFCASSHLGTGELFFGEGSRLTVL.